The entry below gives a single T cell receptor (beta chain) sequence along with its context. Its antigen is not known. TCRdb processed the reads anew with MiXCR; each CDR3 protein has one entry. Of more than 35,000 distinct CDR3 sequences in the sample, approximately 52% were seen once. The entry originates in a study of T cell repertoires in cytomegalovirus infection. Looking at the study overall: Signatures in public TCR beta sequences pointed to both CMV infection and matching HLA type.

Study-level points and caveats: CMV-specific TCR beta clonotypes restricted by HLA-C were the ones dominating the ex vivo response.

This CDR3 is 17 amino acids long. V lost 0 bases, J lost 5 bases, and 9 bases stayed unmatched. Germline V gene lookup returns CDR1 LGHDT and CDR2 YNNKEL (reference sequence). The specimen comprised CD8+ T cells from cultured PBMCs, sampled from culture after CMV antigen stimulation. The chain is built from TRBV3-1 and TRBJ1-4; TRBD1 matches at 7 bases. The receptor was isolated from a human donor in good health (CMV status not recorded). Some clones in this sample may be carry-over from other donors' samples. This chain's CDR3 is CASSQERRGQRNEKLFF. CDR3 bases: TGTGCCAGCAGCCAAGAAAGGAGGGGACAGAGAAATGAAAAACTGTTTTTT.